Listed below are T cell receptor beta chains from one sample, sequenced in a study of blood T cell repertoires in COVID-19. Sequenced by immunoSEQ multiplex PCR; TCRdb stores in-frame clones only, minus some. The sample holds roughly 100,000 clones, roughly nine tenths seen once. The sequenced material came from peripheral blood. The source is a woman aged 45-65 years with COVID-19, enrolled during active disease. Each CDR3 is given with its conserved first and last residue. D genes are given only for firm matches. The listing skips clone size in some rows; elsewhere it reads once, few, many or a size class.

length: 18
D: .
V: TRBV15
size: .
J: TRBJ2-1
CDR3: CATSRDAALTRGYNEQFF
DNA: TGTGCCACCAGCAGAGACGCCGCTCTAACCCGAGGGTACAATGAGCAGTTCTTC

length: 15
D: TRBD1
V: TRBV2
size: .
J: TRBJ2-2
CDR3: CASRIQGGNTGELFF
DNA: TGTGCCAGCAGGATACAGGGGGGGAACACCGGGGAGCTGTTTTTT

length: 15
D: .
V: TRBV19
size: .
J: TRBJ2-4
CDR3: CASSISQGAKNIQYF
DNA: TGTGCCAGTAGTATCAGCCAGGGGGCCAAAAACATTCAGTACTTC

length: 14
D: .
V: TRBV5-1
size: .
J: TRBJ2-2
CDR3: CASSSGHNTGELFF
DNA: TGCGCCAGCAGTTCGGGACACAACACCGGGGAGCTGTTTTTT

length: 20
D: TRBD2
V: TRBV4-2
size: .
J: TRBJ2-2
CDR3: CASSQDPSGGPFANTGELFF
DNA: TGTGCCAGCAGCCAAGATCCCAGCGGGGGTCCTTTCGCGAACACCGGGGAGCTGTTTTTT

length: 14
D: .
V: TRBV13
size: .
J: TRBJ1-1
CDR3: CASSLSLMNTEAFF
DNA: TGTGCCAGCAGCTTAAGCCTGATGAACACTGAAGCTTTCTTT

length: 14
D: TRBD1
V: TRBV6-1
size: few
J: TRBJ1-1
CDR3: CASSDGTGLTEAFF
DNA: TGTGCCAGCAGTGACGGGACAGGGCTCACTGAAGCTTTCTTT

length: 15
D: TRBD2
V: TRBV27
size: .
J: TRBJ2-1
CDR3: CASTELAGGYNEQFF
DNA: TGTGCCAGCACCGAACTAGCGGGGGGTTACAATGAGCAGTTCTTC

length: 13
D: .
V: TRBV9
size: few
J: TRBJ1-3
CDR3: CASSTDTGNTIYF
DNA: TGTGCCAGCAGCACCGACACCGGAAACACCATATATTTT

length: 15
D: TRBD2
V: TRBV9
size: .
J: TRBJ2-5
CDR3: CASSVRGTSAETQYF
DNA: TGTGCCAGCAGCGTCAGAGGGACTAGCGCAGAGACCCAGTACTTC

length: 13
D: .
V: TRBV12-3/TRBV12-4
size: .
J: TRBJ1-1
CDR3: CASRMTMNTEAFF
DNA: TGTGCCAGCAGGATGACAATGAACACTGAAGCTTTCTTT

length: 13
D: TRBD1
V: TRBV6-5
size: .
J: TRBJ1-5
CDR3: CASKGQENQPQHF
DNA: TGTGCCAGCAAGGGACAGGAGAATCAGCCCCAGCATTTT